This TCR beta chain was found in a study of beta chain features in type 1 diabetes. Study in general: Summed over all samples, the examined sorted cells came to some 99 million.

Isolated RNA was reverse transcribed in full, so expressed TCRB transcripts were sequenced. Sequencing used immunoSEQ multiplex PCR; TCRdb keeps in-frame clones, though not all of them. The table includes 150,000 to 200,000 clones, 50% to 70% detected once. As concerns this clone: As yet, its antigen is unknown.

Overall study findings and caveats: cDNA sequencing could over-represent cells with high TCR expression. Reduced insertions and increased deletions marked VDJ junctions in type 1 diabetes patients. Among patients with Type 1 diabetes, TCRB CDR3s were moderately but significantly shorter in every one of the four CD4+ subsets.

V lost 0 bases, J lost 2 bases, and 9 bases lay in between. Germline V gene sequence: CDR1 SEHNR, CDR2 FQNEAQ (reference sequence). CDR3 length: 15 residues. The chain joins TRBV7-9 to TRBJ2-3; D not certain. Sequenced sample: naive CD4+ T cells from blood. This sequence originates from a man under 40 with type 1 diabetes. CDR3 coding DNA: TGTGCCAGCAGCTTAGCGGCGGTCGACACAGATACGCAGTATTTT. Its protein is CASSLAAVDTDTQYF.